This T cell receptor (beta chain) is from a study of cytomegalovirus exposure and HLA in healthy donors. Whole-study results and caveats: In an earlier analysis, in under 700 donors, most V segments appeared productive either ~87% or ~30% of the time. Donors belonging to an Asian-associated ancestry cluster reportedly showed fewer N-insertions in productive TCRs than the approximately 680-donor mean, according to what a later analysis found. A few CMV-associated chains were confirmed in vitro to be specific for CMV antigens.

Both 60 Vbeta primers and 13 Jbeta primers went into the PCR. The data were produced by immunoSEQ multiplex PCR, yet TCRdb's version contains in-frame clones alone and is incomplete. The data hold fewer than 200,000 clones, with around three quarters observed a single time. In regard to this clone: Its matching antigen is unknown.

The source of this sequence is a man aged 35 to 55 in good health and CMV-seropositive. The specimen was PBMCs.

As DNA, the CDR3 is TGTGCCAGCAGCTTGTCACAGTTCACTGAAGCTTTCTTT. Translating gives CASSLSQFTEAFF. J is TRBJ1-1 and V is TRBV7-3; no clear D. The CDR3 contains 13 residues. With 3 bases removed from V and 4 bases from J, the gap between germline ends came to 9 bases. Germline CDR1 SGHTA, CDR2 FQGTGA.